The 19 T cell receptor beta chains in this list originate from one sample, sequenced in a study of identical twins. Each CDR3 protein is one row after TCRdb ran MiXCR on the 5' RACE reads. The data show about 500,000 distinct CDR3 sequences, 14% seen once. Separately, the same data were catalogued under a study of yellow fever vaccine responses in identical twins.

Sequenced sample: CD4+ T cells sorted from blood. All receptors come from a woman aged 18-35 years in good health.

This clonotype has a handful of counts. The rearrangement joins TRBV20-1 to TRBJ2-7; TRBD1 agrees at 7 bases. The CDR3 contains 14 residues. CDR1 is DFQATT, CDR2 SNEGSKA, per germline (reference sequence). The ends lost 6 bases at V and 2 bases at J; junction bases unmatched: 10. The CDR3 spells CSAPDRQGPYEQYF. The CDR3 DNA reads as TGCAGTGCACCCGACAGACAGGGTCCCTACGAGCAGTACTTC.

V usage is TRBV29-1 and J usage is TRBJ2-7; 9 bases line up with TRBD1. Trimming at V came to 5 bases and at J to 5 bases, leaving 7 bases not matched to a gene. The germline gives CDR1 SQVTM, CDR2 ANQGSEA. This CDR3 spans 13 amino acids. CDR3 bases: TGCAGCGTTCGGGACAGGGTTATCAACGAGCAGTACTTC. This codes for CSVRDRVINEQYF.

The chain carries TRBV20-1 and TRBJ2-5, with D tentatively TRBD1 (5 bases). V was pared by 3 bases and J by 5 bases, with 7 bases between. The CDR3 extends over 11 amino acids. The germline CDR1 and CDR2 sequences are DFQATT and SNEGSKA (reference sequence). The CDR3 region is CSASKGETQYF. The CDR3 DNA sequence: TGCAGTGCTAGCAAGGGGGAGACCCAGTACTTC.

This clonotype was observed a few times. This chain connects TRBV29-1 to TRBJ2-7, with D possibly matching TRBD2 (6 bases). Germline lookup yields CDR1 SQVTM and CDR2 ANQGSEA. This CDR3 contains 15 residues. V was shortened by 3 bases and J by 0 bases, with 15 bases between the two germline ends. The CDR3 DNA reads TGCAGCGTTGATGGTACGGCCGGGAGCTCCTACGAGCAGTACTTC. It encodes CSVDGTAGSSYEQYF.

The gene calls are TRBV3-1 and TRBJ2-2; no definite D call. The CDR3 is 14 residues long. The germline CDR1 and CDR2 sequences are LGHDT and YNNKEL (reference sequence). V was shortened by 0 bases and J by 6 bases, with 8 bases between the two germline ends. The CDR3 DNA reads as TGTGCCAGCAGCCAAGAGAAGGGCCCCGGGGAGCTGTTTTTT. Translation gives CASSQEKGPGELFF.

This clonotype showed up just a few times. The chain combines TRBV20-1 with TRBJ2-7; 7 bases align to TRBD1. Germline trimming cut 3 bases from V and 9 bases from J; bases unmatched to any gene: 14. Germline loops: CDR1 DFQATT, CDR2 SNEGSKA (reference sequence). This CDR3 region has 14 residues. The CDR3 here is CSARVMGQTFGQYF. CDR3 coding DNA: TGCAGTGCTAGGGTTATGGGACAGACCTTTGGGCAGTACTTC.

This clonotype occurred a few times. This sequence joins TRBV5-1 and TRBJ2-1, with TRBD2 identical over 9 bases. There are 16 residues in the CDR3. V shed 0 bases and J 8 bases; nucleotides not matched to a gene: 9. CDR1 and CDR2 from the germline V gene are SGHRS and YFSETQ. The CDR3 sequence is CASSLALAGGPYEQFF. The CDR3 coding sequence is TGCGCCAGCAGCTTGGCTCTCGCGGGAGGGCCGTATGAGCAGTTCTTC.

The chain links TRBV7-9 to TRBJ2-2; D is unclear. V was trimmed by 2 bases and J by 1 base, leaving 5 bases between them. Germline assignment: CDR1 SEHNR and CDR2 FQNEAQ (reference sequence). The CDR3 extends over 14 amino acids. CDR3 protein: CASSLNQNTGELFF. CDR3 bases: TGTGCCAGCAGCTTAAACCAGAACACCGGGGAGCTGTTTTTT.

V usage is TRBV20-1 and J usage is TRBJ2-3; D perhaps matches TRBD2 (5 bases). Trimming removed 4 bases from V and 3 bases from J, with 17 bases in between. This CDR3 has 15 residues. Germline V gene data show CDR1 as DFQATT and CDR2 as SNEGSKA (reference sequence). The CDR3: CSAKTLASGTDTQYF. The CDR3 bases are TGCAGTGCTAAGACCCTAGCATCGGGGACAGATACGCAGTATTTT.

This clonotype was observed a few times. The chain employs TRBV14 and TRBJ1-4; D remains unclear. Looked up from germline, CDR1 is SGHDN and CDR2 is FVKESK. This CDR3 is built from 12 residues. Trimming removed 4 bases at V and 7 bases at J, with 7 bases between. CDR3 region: CASSPRGEKLFF. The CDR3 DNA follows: TGTGCCAGCAGCCCGCGGGGTGAAAAACTGTTTTTT.

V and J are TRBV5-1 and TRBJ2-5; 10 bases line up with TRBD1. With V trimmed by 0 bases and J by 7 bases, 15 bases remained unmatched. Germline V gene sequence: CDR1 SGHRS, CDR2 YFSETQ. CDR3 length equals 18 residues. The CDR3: CASSLEVGDRGLYLTQYF. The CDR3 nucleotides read TGCGCCAGCAGCTTGGAAGTCGGGGACAGGGGACTCTATTTGACCCAGTACTTC.

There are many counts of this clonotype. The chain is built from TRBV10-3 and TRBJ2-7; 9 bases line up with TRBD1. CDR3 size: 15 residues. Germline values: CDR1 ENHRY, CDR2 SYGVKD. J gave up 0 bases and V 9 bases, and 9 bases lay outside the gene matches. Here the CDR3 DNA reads TGTGCCATTCAAACTGCGACAGGGGGCTCCTACGAGCAGTACTTC. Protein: CAIQTATGGSYEQYF.

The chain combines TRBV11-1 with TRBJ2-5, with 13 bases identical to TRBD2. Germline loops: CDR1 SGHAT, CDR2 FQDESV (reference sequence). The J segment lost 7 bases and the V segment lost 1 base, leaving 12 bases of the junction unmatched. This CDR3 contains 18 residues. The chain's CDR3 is CASSLEGLAGAQGATQYF. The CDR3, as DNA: TGTGCCAGCAGCTTAGAAGGACTAGCGGGGGCTCAGGGGGCGACCCAGTACTTC.

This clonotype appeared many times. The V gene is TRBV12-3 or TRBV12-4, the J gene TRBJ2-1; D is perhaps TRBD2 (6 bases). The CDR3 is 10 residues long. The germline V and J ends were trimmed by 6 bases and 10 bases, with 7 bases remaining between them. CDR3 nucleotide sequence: TGTGCCAGCAGCGCGGGGGAGCAGTTCTTC. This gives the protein CASSAGEQFF.

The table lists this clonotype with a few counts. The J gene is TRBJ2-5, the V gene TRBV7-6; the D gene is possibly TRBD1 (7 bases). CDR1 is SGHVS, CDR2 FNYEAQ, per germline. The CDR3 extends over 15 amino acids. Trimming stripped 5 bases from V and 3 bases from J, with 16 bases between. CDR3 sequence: CASSRLQGGKETQYF. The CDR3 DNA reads TGTGCCAGCAGCCGGCTGCAGGGGGGAAAAGAGACCCAGTACTTC.

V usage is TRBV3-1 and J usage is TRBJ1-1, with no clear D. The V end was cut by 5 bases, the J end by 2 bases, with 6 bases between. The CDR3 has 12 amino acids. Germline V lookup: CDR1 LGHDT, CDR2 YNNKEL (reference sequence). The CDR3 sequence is CASSKANTEAFF. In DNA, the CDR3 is TGTGCCAGCAGCAAGGCCAACACTGAAGCTTTCTTT.

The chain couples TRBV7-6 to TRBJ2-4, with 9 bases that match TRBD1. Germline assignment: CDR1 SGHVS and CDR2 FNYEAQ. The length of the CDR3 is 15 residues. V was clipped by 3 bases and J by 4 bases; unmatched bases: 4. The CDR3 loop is CASSLAGQGKNIQYF. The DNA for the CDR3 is TGTGCCAGCAGCTTGGCGGGACAGGGAAAAAACATTCAGTACTTC.

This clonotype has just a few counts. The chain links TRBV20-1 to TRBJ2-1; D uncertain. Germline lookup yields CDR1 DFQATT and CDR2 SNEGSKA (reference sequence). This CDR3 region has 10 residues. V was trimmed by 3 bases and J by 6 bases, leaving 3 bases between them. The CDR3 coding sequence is TGCAGTGCTAGTTCCAATGAGCAGTTCTTC. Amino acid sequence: CSASSNEQFF.

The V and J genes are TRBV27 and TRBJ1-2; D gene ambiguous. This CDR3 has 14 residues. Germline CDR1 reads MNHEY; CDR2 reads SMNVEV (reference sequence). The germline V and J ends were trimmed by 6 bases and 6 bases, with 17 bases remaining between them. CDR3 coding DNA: TGTGCCAGCAGCCCGATCCCGACAAGGCATGGCTACACCTTC. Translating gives CASSPIPTRHGYTF.